A selection of T cell receptor beta chains follows, all from one sample in a study of blood T cell repertoires in COVID-19. TCRdb keeps only in-frame clones here, not all; method: immunoSEQ multiplex PCR. The table lists roughly 160,000 clones, more than 70% of them singletons, with roughly an eighth in the top ten. Material for sequencing was peripheral blood. The receptors originated from a young man with active or convalescent COVID-19. The CDR3 runs from the conserved cysteine through the conserved F or W. D genes are given only for firm matches. The listing skips clone size in some rows; elsewhere it reads once, few, many or a size class.

d_call: .; v_call: TRBV5-6; clone_size: .; j_call: TRBJ2-2; cdr3_nt: TGTGCCAGCAGCTTGATCCCGACTAGTCCCGGGGAGCTGTTTTTT; cdr3_aa: CASSLIPTSPGELFF
d_call: .; v_call: TRBV29-1; clone_size: .; j_call: TRBJ1-2; cdr3_nt: TGCAGCGTCACGCAGGGATATGGCTACACCTTC; cdr3_aa: CSVTQGYGYTF
d_call: .; v_call: TRBV19; clone_size: few; j_call: TRBJ1-2; cdr3_nt: TGTGCCAGTAGTATAGGGTGGAGAGCTAACTATGGCTACACCTTC; cdr3_aa: CASSIGWRANYGYTF
d_call: .; v_call: TRBV7-2; clone_size: .; j_call: TRBJ2-2; cdr3_nt: TGTGCCAGCAGCTCCTTACCCACAGGGTTGGCCGGGGAGCTGTTTTTT; cdr3_aa: CASSSLPTGLAGELFF
d_call: .; v_call: TRBV28; clone_size: few; j_call: TRBJ1-1; cdr3_nt: TGTGCCAGCAGTTTTACAGGTCTGAACACTGAAGCTTTCTTT; cdr3_aa: CASSFTGLNTEAFF
d_call: TRBD1; v_call: TRBV29-1; clone_size: .; j_call: TRBJ2-5; cdr3_nt: TGCAGCGTTGTAGCGACAGGGCGGGAGACCCAGTACTTC; cdr3_aa: CSVVATGRETQYF
d_call: .; v_call: TRBV5-1; clone_size: .; j_call: TRBJ2-1; cdr3_nt: TGCGCCAGCAGCTTAGCGGCAAGCTCCTACAATGAGCAGTTCTTC; cdr3_aa: CASSLAASSYNEQFF
d_call: .; v_call: TRBV7-9; clone_size: .; j_call: TRBJ2-5; cdr3_nt: TGTGCCAGCAGCCCCATCCTCGGGAAACAAGAGACCCAGTACTTC; cdr3_aa: CASSPILGKQETQYF
d_call: .; v_call: TRBV12-3/TRBV12-4; clone_size: .; j_call: TRBJ1-1; cdr3_nt: TGTGCCAGCAGTCTCGGGAGAGCTGAAGCTTTCTTT; cdr3_aa: CASSLGRAEAFF
d_call: TRBD2; v_call: TRBV24-1; clone_size: .; j_call: TRBJ2-3; cdr3_nt: TGTGCCACCAGTGATCCCCGACTAGCGGGAGTGACCACAGATACGCAGTATTTT; cdr3_aa: CATSDPRLAGVTTDTQYF
d_call: TRBD1; v_call: TRBV19; clone_size: few; j_call: TRBJ1-2; cdr3_nt: TGTGCCAGTAGTACAGGCCGGGACAGGGGCAATAACTATGGCTACACCTTC; cdr3_aa: CASSTGRDRGNNYGYTF
d_call: TRBD2; v_call: TRBV5-4; clone_size: .; j_call: TRBJ2-7; cdr3_nt: TGTGCCAGCAGCTTGTCGGGCGGGGGAGCCTACGAGCAGTACTTC; cdr3_aa: CASSLSGGGAYEQYF
d_call: TRBD1; v_call: TRBV4-3; clone_size: once; j_call: TRBJ1-5; cdr3_nt: TGCGCCAGCAGCCAAGACCTACTCGGGACAGGTGTCCGGCCCCAGCATTTT; cdr3_aa: CASSQDLLGTGVRPQHF
d_call: TRBD1; v_call: TRBV3-1/TRBV3-2; clone_size: .; j_call: TRBJ2-7; cdr3_nt: TGTGCCAGCAGCCTCACAGGGGCTCCCTACGAGCAGTACTTC; cdr3_aa: CASSLTGAPYEQYF
d_call: TRBD2; v_call: TRBV7-6; clone_size: .; j_call: TRBJ2-3; cdr3_nt: TGTGCCAGCAGCCCCCTATGGCGGGAGGGCCGTAAGACAGATACGCAGTATTTT; cdr3_aa: CASSPLWREGRKTDTQYF
d_call: TRBD2; v_call: TRBV4-2; clone_size: .; j_call: TRBJ2-3; cdr3_nt: TGTGCCAGCAGCCCAGGCCCCCTAGCGGGGCGCGGCACAGATACGCAGTATTTT; cdr3_aa: CASSPGPLAGRGTDTQYF
d_call: .; v_call: TRBV7-2; clone_size: .; j_call: TRBJ1-5; cdr3_nt: TGTGCCAGCAGTTTTGGGGGGGCGCGTAGCAATCAGCCCCAGCATTTT; cdr3_aa: CASSFGGARSNQPQHF
d_call: .; v_call: TRBV28; clone_size: .; j_call: TRBJ1-2; cdr3_nt: TGTGCCAGCAGCGGGACTCCAGCTAACTATGGCTACACCTTC; cdr3_aa: CASSGTPANYGYTF
d_call: TRBD1; v_call: TRBV11-2; clone_size: .; j_call: TRBJ1-1; cdr3_nt: TGTGCCAGCAGCCCCAGGGGGGTTGGCGTAGGGAGGACTGAAGCTTTCTTT; cdr3_aa: CASSPRGVGVGRTEAFF
d_call: TRBD1; v_call: TRBV30; clone_size: .; j_call: TRBJ1-6; cdr3_nt: TGTGCCTACAGGGGTTATAATTCACCCCTCCACTTT; cdr3_aa: CAYRGYNSPLHF
d_call: TRBD2; v_call: TRBV27; clone_size: .; j_call: TRBJ2-1; cdr3_nt: TGTGCCAGCAGTTTCCGGGGAGGGATTGAGCAGTTCTTC; cdr3_aa: CASSFRGGIEQFF
d_call: TRBD1; v_call: TRBV19; clone_size: .; j_call: TRBJ1-4; cdr3_nt: TGTGCCAGTAGTCCTCGTCTGGGGACAGGTCGGGATGAAAAACTGTTTTTT; cdr3_aa: CASSPRLGTGRDEKLFF
d_call: .; v_call: TRBV4-3; clone_size: .; j_call: TRBJ2-4; cdr3_nt: TGCGCCAGCAGCCAAGTCCCTCCGGGACAACCAGCCAAAAACATTCAGTACTTC; cdr3_aa: CASSQVPPGQPAKNIQYF
d_call: TRBD1; v_call: TRBV2; clone_size: .; j_call: TRBJ1-2; cdr3_nt: TGTGCCAGATCAACAGGGGTCGGTGGCTACACCTTC; cdr3_aa: CARSTGVGGYTF
d_call: .; v_call: TRBV12-1; clone_size: few; j_call: TRBJ1-2; cdr3_nt: TGTGCCAGCAGCTTTGCGCGGTGCAGCAGTCAACTCGCGGACTATGGCTACACCTTC; cdr3_aa: CASSFARCSSQLADYGYTF
d_call: .; v_call: TRBV5-4; clone_size: few; j_call: TRBJ1-2; cdr3_nt: TGTGCCAGCAGCTATTGGACAGACCCGAAGACGACCTTC; cdr3_aa: CASSYWTDPKTTF